This T cell receptor (beta chain) was sequenced in a study of control samples from healthy donors and cancer patients (dated by TCRdb to about 2020). The library was produced with the immunoSEQ multiplex PCR assay. TCRdb stores this immuneACCESS table with in-frame sequences only. Part of the clones is absent; in the studies checked, under half of the shortfall reflects unresolved V genes, and no reason is known for the rest. Counted in this sample were around 95,000 clones; roughly 87% of them appeared once. The biggest ten clones account for 15% to 20% of the sample. V is cut by 6 bases and J by 3 bases, and the space between the germline ends is 6 bases. Counted from cysteine to valine, this CDR3 has 11 amino acids. The kept DNA is CDR3 alone, 33 bases in frame from the first base. As regards this clone: The antigen it recognizes is unknown. No base quality values were provided; no much bigger clone lies one nucleotide off.

The chain couples TRBV12-3 or TRBV12-4 to TRBJ2-7; no D gene can be assigned with confidence. This clonotype originated in a woman aged 50 to 60 in good health. The sample taken for sequencing was blood. The nucleotides are TGTGCCAGCAGCGCCGGCTACGAGCAGTACGTC. This gives the protein CASSAGYEQYV.